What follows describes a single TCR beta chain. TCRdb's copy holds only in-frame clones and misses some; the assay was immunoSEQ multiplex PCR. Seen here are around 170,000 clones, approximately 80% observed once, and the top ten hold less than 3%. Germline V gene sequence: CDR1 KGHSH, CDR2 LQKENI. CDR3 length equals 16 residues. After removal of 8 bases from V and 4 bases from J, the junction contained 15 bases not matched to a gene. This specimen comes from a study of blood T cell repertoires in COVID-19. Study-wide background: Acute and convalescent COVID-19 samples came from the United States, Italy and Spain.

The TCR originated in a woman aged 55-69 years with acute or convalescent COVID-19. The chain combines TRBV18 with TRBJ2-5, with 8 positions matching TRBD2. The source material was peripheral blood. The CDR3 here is CASVVEREGTRETQYF. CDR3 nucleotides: TGTGCCAGCGTGGTGGAAAGGGAAGGGACTAGAGAGACCCAGTACTTC.